This entry is about one T cell receptor beta chain. Its specificity is not known. Trimming shortened V by 7 bases and J by 5 bases, and 17 bases separated the two germline ends. This CDR3 spans 14 amino acids. Looked up from germline, CDR1 is MDHEN and CDR2 is SYDVKM. The record originates from a study of shared clonotypes between healthy human individuals. The overall study: Three plates were used per donor for CD4 naive, three for CD4 memory, two for CD8 naive and one for CD8 memory.

Study-level points and caveats: Donors were few, which limited the genetic and exposure-history diversity represented.

Donors, healthy HIV-negative adults, lacked recent acute infections or vaccinations. Generated by immunoSEQ multiplex PCR, the TCRdb table keeps only in-frame clones and is missing some. The sample includes 2 million to 3 million clones, roughly 93% of them seen just once. The specimen sequenced was naive CD4+ T cells from PBMCs. As for subset: CD45RA+ positively selected. This rearrangement joins TRBV28 to TRBJ2-5; D is possibly TRBD1 (6 bases). The receptor was isolated from a man younger than 30 in good health. Some clones in this sample may be carry-over from other donors' samples. The DNA of the CDR3 is TGTGCCAGCACCCAAAGTACAGGGATGGAGACCCAGTACTTC. Its translation is CASTQSTGMETQYF.